The TCR beta chain under discussion was sequenced for a study of blood T cells in healthy people across ages. Study-wide findings and caveats: Per million T cells, the diversity of TCR beta decreased roughly linearly as age advanced.

With a J-beta primer mix and a sample-barcoded 5' primer, a second PCR ran roughly 7 to 11 cycles. Every cDNA molecule bore a tag from a template-switch adaptor containing 12 random nucleotides. A single record per CDR3 protein comes from TCRdb applying MiXCR to the 5' RACE reads. The sample yields 1.5 million or so distinct CDR3 sequences, roughly 43% seen once. The trim removed 2 bases at V and 2 bases at J, leaving 9 bases unmatched. The CDR3 sequence is 17 residues long. CDR1 and CDR2 from the germline V gene are DFQATT and SNEGSKA (reference sequence). The sample holds a few counts of this clonotype. Antigen specificity is unknown.

The clonotype was recovered from a young woman in good health. This chain joins TRBV20-1 and TRBJ2-6, with TRBD1 matching 7 bases. The specimen was blood. CDR3 protein: CSARNRQGPPGANVLTF. Written as DNA, the CDR3 is TGCAGTGCTAGAAATAGACAGGGCCCGCCTGGGGCCAACGTCCTGACTTTC.